This TCR beta chain was recovered during a study of blood T cell repertoires in COVID-19. The overall study: The study drew acute and convalescent COVID-19 samples from the United States, Italy and Spain. Nucleic acid was either cDNA or gDNA, and it came from T cells, B-cell-depleted T cells, or PBMCs.

In the original workflow: Amplification of reference gene primers provided the estimated nucleated cell counts. The data were produced by immunoSEQ multiplex PCR, yet TCRdb's version contains in-frame clones alone and is incomplete. That table supplies the V and J calls and clone size; D and trimming were determined from the DNA. The sample records 55,000 to 75,000 clones, about 68% being singletons. This sequence originates from a woman aged 70-85 years with acute or convalescent COVID-19. Sequences were obtained from peripheral blood.

CDR3 nucleotides: TGCGCCAGCAGCCCCGGACAGTTCGTCCGGGAAAAACTGTTTTTT. It codes for CASSPGQFVREKLFF. The chain couples TRBV4-3 to TRBJ1-4; D possibly corresponds to TRBD1 (6 bases). Trimming removed 4 bases from V and 8 bases from J, with 17 bases in between. The CDR3 totals 15 residues. Germline V gene data show CDR1 as LGHNA and CDR2 as YSLEER.